This T cell receptor (beta chain) was obtained from a study of cytomegalovirus exposure and HLA in healthy donors. Study-level findings and limits: Associated with cytomegalovirus, according to the listing, were around 170 TCR beta chains.

The V and J ends lost 4 bases and 5 bases, in that order; junction bases with no gene match: 7. CDR3 length: 16 residues. Per germline, CDR1 SGHTA and CDR2 FQGNSA. Separate from the roughly 730-subject first cohort, the roughly 120-subject validation cohort was the one that the donors belonged to. As concerns this clone: No antigen is known for it.

The repertoire was sequenced with immunoSEQ multiplex PCR; TCRdb's copy has only in-frame clones and lacks some. The table records roughly 350,000 clones, just over 85% of them present only once. This sequence joins TRBV7-2 and TRBJ2-3, with 12 nucleotides matching TRBD2. The source is a woman younger than 30 in good health and CMV-seronegative. Specimen: PBMCs. DNA for the CDR3: TGTGCCAGCAGCTCCAGACTAGCGGGAGCGAGAGATACGCAGTATTTT. Protein sequence: CASSSRLAGARDTQYF.